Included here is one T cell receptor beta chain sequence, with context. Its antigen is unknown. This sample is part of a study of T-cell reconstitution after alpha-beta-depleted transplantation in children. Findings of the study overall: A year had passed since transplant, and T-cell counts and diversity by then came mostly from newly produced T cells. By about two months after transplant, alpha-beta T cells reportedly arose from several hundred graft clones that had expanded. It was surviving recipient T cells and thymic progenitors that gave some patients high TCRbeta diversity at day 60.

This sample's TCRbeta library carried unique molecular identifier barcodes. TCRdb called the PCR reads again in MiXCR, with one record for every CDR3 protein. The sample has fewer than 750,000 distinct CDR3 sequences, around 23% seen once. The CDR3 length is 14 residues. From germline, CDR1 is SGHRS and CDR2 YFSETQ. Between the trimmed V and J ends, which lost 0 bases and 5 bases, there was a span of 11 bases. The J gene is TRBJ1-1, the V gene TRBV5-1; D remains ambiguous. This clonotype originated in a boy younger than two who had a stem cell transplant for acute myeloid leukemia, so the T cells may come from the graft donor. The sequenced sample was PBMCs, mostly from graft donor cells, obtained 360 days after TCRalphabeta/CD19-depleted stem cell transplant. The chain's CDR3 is CASSLGADRTEAFF. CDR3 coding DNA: TGCGCCAGCAGCTTGGGGGCCGATCGGACTGAAGCTTTCTTT.